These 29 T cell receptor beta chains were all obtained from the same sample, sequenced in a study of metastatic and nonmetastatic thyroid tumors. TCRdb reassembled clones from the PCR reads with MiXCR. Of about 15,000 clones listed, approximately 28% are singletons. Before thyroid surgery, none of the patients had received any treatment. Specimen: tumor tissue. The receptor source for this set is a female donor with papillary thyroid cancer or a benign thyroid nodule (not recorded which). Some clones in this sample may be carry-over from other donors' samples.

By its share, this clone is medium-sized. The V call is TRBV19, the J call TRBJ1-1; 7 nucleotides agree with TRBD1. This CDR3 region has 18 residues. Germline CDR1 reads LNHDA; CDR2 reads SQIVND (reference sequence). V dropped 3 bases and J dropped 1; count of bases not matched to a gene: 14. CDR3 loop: CASSMGLGRGRRNTEAFF. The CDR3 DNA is TGTGCCAGTAGTATGGGGTTGGGTAGGGGGCGACGGAACACTGAAGCTTTCTTT.

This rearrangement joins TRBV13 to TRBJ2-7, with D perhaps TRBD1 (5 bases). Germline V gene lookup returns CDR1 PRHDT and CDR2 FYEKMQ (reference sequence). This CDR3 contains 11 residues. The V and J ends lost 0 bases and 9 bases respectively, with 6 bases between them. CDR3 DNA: TGTGCCAGCAGCTTAGGGCAGGGGCAGTACTTC. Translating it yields CASSLGQGQYF.

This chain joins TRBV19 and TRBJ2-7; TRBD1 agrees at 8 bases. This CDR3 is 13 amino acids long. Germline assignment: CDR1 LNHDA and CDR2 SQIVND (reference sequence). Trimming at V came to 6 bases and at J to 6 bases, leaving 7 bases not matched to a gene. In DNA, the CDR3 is TGTGCCAGTAGGCCGACAGGGGCAGGCGAGCAGTACTTC. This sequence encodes CASRPTGAGEQYF.

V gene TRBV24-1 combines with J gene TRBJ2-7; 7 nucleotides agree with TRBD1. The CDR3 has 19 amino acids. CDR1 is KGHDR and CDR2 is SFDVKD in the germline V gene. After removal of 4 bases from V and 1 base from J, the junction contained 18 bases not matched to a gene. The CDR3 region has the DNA TGTGCCACCAGTGACCTTAACCGACAGGGCTCCTTCTTATCCTACGAGCAGTACTTC. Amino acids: CATSDLNRQGSFLSYEQYF.

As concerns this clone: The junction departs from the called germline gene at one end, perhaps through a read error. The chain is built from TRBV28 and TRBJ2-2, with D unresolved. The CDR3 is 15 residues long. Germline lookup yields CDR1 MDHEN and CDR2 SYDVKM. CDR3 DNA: TGTGTCAGCAGTCCGTCGTGGGCGAACACCTGGGAGCTGTTTTTT. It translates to CVSSPSWANTWELFF.

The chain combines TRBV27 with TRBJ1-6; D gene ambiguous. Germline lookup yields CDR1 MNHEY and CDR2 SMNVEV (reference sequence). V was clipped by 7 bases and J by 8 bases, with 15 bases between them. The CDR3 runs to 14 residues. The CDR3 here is CASTTIKFDSPLHF. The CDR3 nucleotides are TGTGCCAGCACCACTATAAAGTTCGATTCACCCCTCCACTTT.

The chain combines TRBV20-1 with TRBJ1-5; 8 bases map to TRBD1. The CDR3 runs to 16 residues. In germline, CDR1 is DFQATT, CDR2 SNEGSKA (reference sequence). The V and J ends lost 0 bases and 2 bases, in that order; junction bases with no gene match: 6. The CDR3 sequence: CSAREPTGQGNQPQHF. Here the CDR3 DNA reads TGCAGTGCTAGAGAACCCACGGGACAGGGCAATCAGCCCCAGCATTTT.

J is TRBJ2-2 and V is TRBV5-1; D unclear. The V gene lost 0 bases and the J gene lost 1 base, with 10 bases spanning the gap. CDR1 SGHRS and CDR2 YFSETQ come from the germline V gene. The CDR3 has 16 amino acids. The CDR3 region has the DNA TGCGCCAGCAGCTTGGAATGGTTGCGGAACACCGGGGAGCTGTTTTTT. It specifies CASSLEWLRNTGELFF. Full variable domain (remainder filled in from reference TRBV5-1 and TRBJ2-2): KAGVTQTPRYLIKTRGQQVTLSCSPISGHRSVSWYQQTPGQGLQFLFEYFSETQRNKGNFPGRFSGRQFSNSRSEMNVSTLELGDSALYLCASSLEWLRNTGELFFGEGSRLTVL.

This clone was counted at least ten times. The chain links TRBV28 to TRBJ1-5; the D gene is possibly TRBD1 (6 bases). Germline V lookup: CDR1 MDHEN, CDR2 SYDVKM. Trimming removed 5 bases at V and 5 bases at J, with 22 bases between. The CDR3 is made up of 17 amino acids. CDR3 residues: CASSLLSGGWTDQPQHF. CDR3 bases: TGTGCCAGCAGTCTCCTCAGTGGGGGCTGGACCGATCAGCCCCAGCATTTT.

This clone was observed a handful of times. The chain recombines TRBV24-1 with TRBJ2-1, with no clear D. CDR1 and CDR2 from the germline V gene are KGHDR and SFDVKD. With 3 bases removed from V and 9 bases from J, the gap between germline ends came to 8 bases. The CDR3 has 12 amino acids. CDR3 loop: CATSDQVGEQFF. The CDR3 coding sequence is TGTGCCACCAGTGATCAGGTGGGTGAGCAGTTCTTC.

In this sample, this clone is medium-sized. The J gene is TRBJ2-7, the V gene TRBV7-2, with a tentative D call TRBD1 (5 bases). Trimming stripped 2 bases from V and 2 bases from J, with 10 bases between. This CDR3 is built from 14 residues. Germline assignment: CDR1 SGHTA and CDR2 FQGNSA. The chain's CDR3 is CASSLSRVAYEQYF. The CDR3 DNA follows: TGTGCCAGCAGCTTAAGCAGGGTGGCCTACGAGCAGTACTTC. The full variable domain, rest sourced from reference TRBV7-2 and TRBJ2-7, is GAGVSQSPSNKVTEKGKDVELRCDPISGHTALYWYRQSLGQGLEFLIYFQGNSAPDKSGLPSDRFSAERTGGSVSTLTIQRTQQEDSAVYLCASSLSRVAYEQYFGPGTRLTVT.

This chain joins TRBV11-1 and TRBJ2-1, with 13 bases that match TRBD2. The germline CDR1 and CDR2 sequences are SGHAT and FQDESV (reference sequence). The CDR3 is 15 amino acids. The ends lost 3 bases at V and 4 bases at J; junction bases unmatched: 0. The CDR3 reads CASSLGLAGYNEQFF. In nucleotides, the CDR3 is TGTGCCAGCAGCTTGGGACTAGCGGGGTACAATGAGCAGTTCTTC.

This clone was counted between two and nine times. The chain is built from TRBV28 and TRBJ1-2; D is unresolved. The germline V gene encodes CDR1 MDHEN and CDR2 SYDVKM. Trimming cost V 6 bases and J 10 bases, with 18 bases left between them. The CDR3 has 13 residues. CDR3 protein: CASSPGPVPFYTF. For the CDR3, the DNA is TGTGCCAGCAGCCCCGGCCCAGTACCCTTCTACACCTTC.

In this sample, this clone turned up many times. The CDR3 sequence is CASSQEKGRVGYTF. CDR3 DNA sequence: TGCGCCAGCAGCCAAGAAAAAGGGAGGGTAGGCTACACCTTC. The V and J genes are TRBV4-3 and TRBJ1-2; D call uncertain. Trimming shortened V by 0 bases and J by 8 bases, and 13 bases separated the two germline ends. CDR3 size: 14 residues. The germline CDR1 and CDR2 sequences are LGHNA and YSLEER.

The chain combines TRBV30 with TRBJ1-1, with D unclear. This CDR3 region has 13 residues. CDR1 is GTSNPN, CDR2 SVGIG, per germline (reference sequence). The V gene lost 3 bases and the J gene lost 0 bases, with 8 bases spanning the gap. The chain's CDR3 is CAWRRSMNTEAFF. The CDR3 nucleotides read TGTGCCTGGAGGAGATCCATGAACACTGAAGCTTTCTTT.

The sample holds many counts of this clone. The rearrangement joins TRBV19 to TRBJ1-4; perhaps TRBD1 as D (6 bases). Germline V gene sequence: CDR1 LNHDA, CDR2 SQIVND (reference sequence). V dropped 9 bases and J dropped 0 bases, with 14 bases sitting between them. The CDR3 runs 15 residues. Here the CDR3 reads CASQQGSATNEKLFF. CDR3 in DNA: TGTGCCAGCCAACAGGGATCCGCAACTAATGAAAAACTGTTTTTT.

The CDR3 coding sequence is TGCGCCAGCAGCTTGGATGTAGCGGGAGCGAACTACGAGCAGTACTTC. This sequence encodes CASSLDVAGANYEQYF. The J gene is TRBJ2-7, the V gene TRBV5-1; 9 bases fit TRBD2. The CDR3 has 16 residues. Per germline, CDR1 SGHRS and CDR2 YFSETQ. V lost 0 bases, J lost 3 bases, and 7 bases stayed unmatched.

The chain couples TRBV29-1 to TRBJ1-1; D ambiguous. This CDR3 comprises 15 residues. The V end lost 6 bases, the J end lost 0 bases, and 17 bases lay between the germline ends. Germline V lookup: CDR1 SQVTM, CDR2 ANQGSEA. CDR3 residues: CSVRASRGMNTEAFF. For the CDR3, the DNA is TGCAGCGTACGGGCTTCACGCGGGATGAACACTGAAGCTTTCTTT.

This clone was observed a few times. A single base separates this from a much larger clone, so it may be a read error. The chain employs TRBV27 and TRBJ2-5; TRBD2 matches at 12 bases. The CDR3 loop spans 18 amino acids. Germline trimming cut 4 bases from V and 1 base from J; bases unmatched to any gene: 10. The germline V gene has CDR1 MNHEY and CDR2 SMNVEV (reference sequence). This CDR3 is CASSSGLAGGPVQETQYF. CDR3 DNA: TGTGCCAGCAGTTCCGGGCTAGCGGGAGGGCCTGTCCAAGAGACCCAGTACTTC.

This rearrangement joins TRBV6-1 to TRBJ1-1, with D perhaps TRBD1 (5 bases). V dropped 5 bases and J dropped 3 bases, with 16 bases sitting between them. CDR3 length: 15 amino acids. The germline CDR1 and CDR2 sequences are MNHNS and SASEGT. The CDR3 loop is CASSKAGKGDTEAFF. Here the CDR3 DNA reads TGTGCCAGCAGTAAGGCAGGGAAGGGTGACACTGAAGCTTTCTTT.

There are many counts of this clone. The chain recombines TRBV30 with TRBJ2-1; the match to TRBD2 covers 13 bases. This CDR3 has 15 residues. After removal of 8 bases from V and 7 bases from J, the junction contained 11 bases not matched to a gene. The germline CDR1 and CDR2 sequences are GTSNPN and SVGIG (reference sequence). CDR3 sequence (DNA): TGTGCCGCAGCCCGACTAGCGGGAGGAGTGAATGAGCAGTTCTTC. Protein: CAAARLAGGVNEQFF. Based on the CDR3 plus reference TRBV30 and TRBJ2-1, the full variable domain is SQTIHQWPATLVQPVGSPLSLECTVEGTSNPNLYWYRQAAGRGLQLLFYSVGIGQISSEVPQNLSASRPQDRQFILSSKKLLLSDSGFYLCAAARLAGGVNEQFFGPGTRLTVL.

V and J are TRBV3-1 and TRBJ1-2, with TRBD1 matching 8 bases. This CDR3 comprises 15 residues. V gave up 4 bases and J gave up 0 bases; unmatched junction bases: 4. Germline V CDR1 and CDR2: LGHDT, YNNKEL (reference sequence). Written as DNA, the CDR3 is TGTGCCAGCAGCCTGCAGGGGGCGGCTAACTATGGCTACACCTTC. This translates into CASSLQGAANYGYTF.

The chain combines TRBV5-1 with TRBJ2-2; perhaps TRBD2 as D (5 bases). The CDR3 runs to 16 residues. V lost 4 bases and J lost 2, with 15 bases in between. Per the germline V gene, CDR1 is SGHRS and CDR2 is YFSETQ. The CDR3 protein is CASSTTGFSNTGELFF. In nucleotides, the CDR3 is TGCGCCAGCAGCACAACGGGGTTTAGTAACACCGGGGAGCTGTTTTTT.

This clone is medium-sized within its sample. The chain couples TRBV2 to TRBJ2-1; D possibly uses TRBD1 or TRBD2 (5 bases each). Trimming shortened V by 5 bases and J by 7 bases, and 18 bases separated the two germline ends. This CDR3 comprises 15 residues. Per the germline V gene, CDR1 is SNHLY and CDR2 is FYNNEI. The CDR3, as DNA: TGTGCCAGCAGTCCGGGACCAAGTCTGCTGAATGAGCAGTTCTTC. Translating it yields CASSPGPSLLNEQFF.

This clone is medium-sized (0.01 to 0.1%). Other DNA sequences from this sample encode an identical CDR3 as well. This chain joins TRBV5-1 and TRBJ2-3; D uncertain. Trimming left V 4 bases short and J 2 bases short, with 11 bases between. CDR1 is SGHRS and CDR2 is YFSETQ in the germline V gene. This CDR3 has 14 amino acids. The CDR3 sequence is CASSPGGLTDTQYF. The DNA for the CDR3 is TGCGCCAGCAGCCCAGGCGGCCTCACAGATACGCAGTATTTT.

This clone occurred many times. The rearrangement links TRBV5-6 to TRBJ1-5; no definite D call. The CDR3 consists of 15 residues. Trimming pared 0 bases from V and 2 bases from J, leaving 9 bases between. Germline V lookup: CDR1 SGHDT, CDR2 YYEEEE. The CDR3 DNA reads TGTGCCAGCAGCTTGGGAGGCTTTGGCAATCAGCCCCAGCATTTT. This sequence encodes CASSLGGFGNQPQHF.

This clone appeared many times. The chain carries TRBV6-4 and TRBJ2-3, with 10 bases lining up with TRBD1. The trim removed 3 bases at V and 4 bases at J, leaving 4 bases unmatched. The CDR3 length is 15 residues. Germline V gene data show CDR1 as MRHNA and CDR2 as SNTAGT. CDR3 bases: TGTGCCAGCAGTGAGACGACAGGGGGCGCAGATACGCAGTATTTT. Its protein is CASSETTGGADTQYF.

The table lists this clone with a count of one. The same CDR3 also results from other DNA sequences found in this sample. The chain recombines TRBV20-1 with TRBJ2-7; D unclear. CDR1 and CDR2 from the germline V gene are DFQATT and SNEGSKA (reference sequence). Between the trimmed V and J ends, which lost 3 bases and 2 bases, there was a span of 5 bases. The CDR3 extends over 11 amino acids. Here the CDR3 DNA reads TGCAGTGCTAGGACAACCTACGAGCAGTACTTC. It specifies CSARTTYEQYF.

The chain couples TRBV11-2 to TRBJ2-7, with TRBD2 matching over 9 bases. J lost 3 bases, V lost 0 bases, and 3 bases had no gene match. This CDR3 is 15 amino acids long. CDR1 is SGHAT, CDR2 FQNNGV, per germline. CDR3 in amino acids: CASSLDRGRDYEQYF. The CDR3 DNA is TGTGCCAGCAGCTTAGATCGCGGGAGGGACTACGAGCAGTACTTC. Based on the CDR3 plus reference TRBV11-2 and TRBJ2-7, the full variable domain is EAGVAQSPRYKIIEKRQSVAFWCNPISGHATLYWYQQILGQGPKLLIQFQNNGVVDDSQLPKDRFSAERLKGVDSTLKIQPAKLEDSAVYLCASSLDRGRDYEQYFGPGTRLTVT.